Below are 26 T cell receptor beta chains sequenced from a single sample in a study of spatial heterogeneity in lung cancer. The antigens for these receptors are not known. Time point given: sample taken at primary tumor resection. TCRdb redid the calling of the 5' RACE reads with MiXCR, one entry per CDR3 protein. The sample lists about 8,100 distinct CDR3 sequences, approximately 12% occurring once. Regarding the study as a whole: Tracking of tumor mutation counts was seen in expanded intratumoral alpha and beta TCR counts.

The input for sequencing was lung tumor tissue, taken at surgery. These receptors came from a male donor with early-stage non-small cell lung cancer.

This clonotype appeared many times. Given a much more abundant clone one base away, this may be a read error. The V call is TRBV20-1, the J call TRBJ2-1, with 9 positions matching TRBD2. In germline, CDR1 is DFQATT, CDR2 SNEGSKA (reference sequence). The CDR3 has 14 residues. The CDR3 coding sequence is TGCAGTACTAGAGGAGGGGGCAGACTAGCGGAACAGTTCTTC. Residues: CSTRGGGRLAEQFF.

This clonotype was counted many times. The V and J genes are TRBV2 and TRBJ2-2; 10 bases fit TRBD2. The germline CDR1 and CDR2 sequences are SNHLY and FYNNEI. The CDR3 extends over 18 amino acids. V lost 5 bases to trimming and J lost 0 bases; unmatched junction nucleotides: 9. The CDR3 is CASSPGLAIYANTGELFF. Written as DNA, the CDR3 is TGTGCCAGCAGTCCGGGACTAGCGATTTACGCGAACACCGGGGAGCTGTTTTTT.

This clonotype ranks as medium-sized. The chain uses TRBV10-3 and TRBJ2-7, with 10 bases that match TRBD2. J was trimmed by 0 bases and V by 2 bases; bases with no gene match: 10. The germline V gene encodes CDR1 ENHRY and CDR2 SYGVKD. The CDR3 length is 18 residues. CDR3 protein: CAISEILGLAESSYEQYF. The CDR3 nucleotides read TGTGCCATCAGTGAGATCTTAGGACTAGCGGAGAGCTCCTACGAGCAGTACTTC.

This clonotype was observed at least ten times. The V gene is TRBV28, the J gene TRBJ2-1, with no clear D. Germline values: CDR1 MDHEN, CDR2 SYDVKM. The CDR3 sequence is 13 residues long. Trimming pared 5 bases from V and 9 bases from J, leaving 14 bases between. The DNA for the CDR3 is TGTGCCAGCAGTCCCGCCGAGCAGAGTGAGCAGTTCTTC. Protein: CASSPAEQSEQFF.

Relative to its sample, this clonotype is medium-sized. The chain employs TRBV27 and TRBJ2-3; D perhaps matches TRBD2 (6 bases). In germline, CDR1 is MNHEY, CDR2 SMNVEV (reference sequence). CDR3 size: 15 residues. V was clipped by 3 bases and J by 2 bases, with 12 bases between them. The CDR3 coding sequence is TGTGCCAGCAGTTTCGCGGCGGGGATCACAGATACGCAGTATTTT. Translated: CASSFAAGITDTQYF.

This clonotype was recorded at least ten times. The chain combines TRBV19 with TRBJ2-5; tentatively, D is TRBD2 (6 bases). The V gene's germline CDR1 is LNHDA and CDR2 SQIVND (reference sequence). The CDR3 contains 13 residues. With 7 bases removed from V and 1 base from J, the gap between germline ends came to 10 bases. CDR3 DNA sequence: TGTGCCAGTACCGGGAGCGTCCAAGAGACCCAGTACTTC. Protein sequence: CASTGSVQETQYF.

The V and J genes are TRBV28 and TRBJ1-1; D unclear. This CDR3 region has 14 residues. Germline lookup yields CDR1 MDHEN and CDR2 SYDVKM. The CDR3 region is CASVGVGMNTEAFF. The CDR3 DNA reads as TGTGCTTCAGTTGGGGTGGGCATGAACACTGAAGCTTTCTTT.

This clonotype was observed at least ten times. The chain couples TRBV20-1 to TRBJ2-7, with D perhaps TRBD2 (5 bases). The CDR3 totals 13 residues. V gave up 2 bases and J gave up 6 bases, with 14 bases separating them. Germline CDR1 DFQATT, CDR2 SNEGSKA (reference sequence). The CDR3 nucleotides read TGCAGTGCTAGAAAGGCTAGCTGGGGCGAGCAGTACTTC. It is translated as CSARKASWGEQYF.

This clonotype was found many times. The rearrangement joins TRBV10-3 to TRBJ2-7, with D perhaps TRBD1 (6 bases). CDR1 ENHRY and CDR2 SYGVKD come from the germline V gene. This CDR3 has 14 residues. V shed 8 bases and J shed 3 bases, with 17 bases lying between them. Here the CDR3 reads CAISGGGQLYEQYF. CDR3 DNA: TGTGCCATCTCCGGTGGGGGACAACTCTACGAGCAGTACTTC.

This clonotype was detected only a few times. DNA of the CDR3: TGTGCCAGCAGCTTTGGGGGGGTGACAAGCTATGGCTACACCTTC. Its protein is CASSFGGVTSYGYTF. The chain employs TRBV13 and TRBJ1-2; a possible D gene is TRBD1 (5 bases). The CDR3 spans 15 residues. Germline CDR1 reads PRHDT; CDR2 reads FYEKMQ (reference sequence). Deletions cut 3 bases from V and 4 bases from J, with 15 bases between.

In this sample, this clonotype turned up many times. At one boundary the junction diverges from the germline segment, which might be a read error. The genes are TRBV11-3 and TRBJ1-1; unclear D gene. Germline V gives CDR1 SGHNT, CDR2 YENEEA. The CDR3 consists of 13 residues. The CDR3 DNA reads TGTGCCAGCAGCTTGGCCGGGAACGCTGAAGCTTTCTTT. As protein: CASSLAGNAEAFF.

Of note for this clonotype: Being one base from a much bigger clone, this may be a read error. The chain uses TRBV2 and TRBJ2-2; a weak D match, TRBD2 (5 bases). Trimming removed 8 bases from V and 6 bases from J, with 16 bases in between. The germline CDR1 and CDR2 sequences are SNHLY and FYNNEI. The length of the CDR3 is 14 residues. The CDR3 loop is CASSGKGRAGELFF. The CDR3 DNA reads TGTGCCAGCTCGGGAAAGGGTAGAGCCGGGGAGCTGTTTTTT. The full variable domain, with the rest looked up from reference TRBV2 and TRBJ2-2, is EPEVTQTPSHQVTQMGQEVILRCVPISNHLYFYWYRQILGQKVEFLVSFYNNEISEKSEIFDDQFSVERPDGSNFTLKIRSTKLEDSAMYFCASSGKGRAGELFFGEGSRLTVL.

This clonotype has at least ten counts. The V gene is TRBV10-3, the J gene TRBJ1-2; 7 bases fit TRBD1. Germline CDR1 is ENHRY and CDR2 is SYGVKD. The J segment lost 1 base and the V segment lost 5 bases, leaving 4 bases of the junction unmatched. The CDR3 is 14 amino acids. The CDR3 sequence: CAISPTGNNYGYTF. The CDR3 nucleotides read TGTGCCATCAGTCCGACAGGGAATAACTATGGCTACACCTTC.

This clonotype was seen repeatedly, ten times or more. J is TRBJ2-7 and V is TRBV29-1, with a weak D call TRBD1 (6 bases). Germline CDR1 SQVTM, CDR2 ANQGSEA. V was cut by 2 bases and J by 5 bases, with 10 bases left in between. The length of the CDR3 is 12 residues. CDR3 in amino acids: CSVETGTDEQYF. The DNA of the CDR3 is TGCAGCGTTGAAACAGGGACCGACGAGCAGTACTTC.

In its sample, this clonotype is medium-sized. The chain carries TRBV11-3 and TRBJ2-2, with 11 nucleotides matching TRBD1. Germline trimming cut 4 bases from V and 5 bases from J; bases unmatched to any gene: 9. Germline CDR1 and CDR2: SGHNT and YENEEA. This CDR3 has 17 residues. The CDR3 here is CASSSDPGTGGTGELFF. As DNA, the CDR3 is TGTGCCAGCAGCTCGGATCCCGGGACAGGGGGGACCGGGGAGCTGTTTTTT.

This clonotype is judged medium-sized (0.01 to 0.1%). This chain joins TRBV5-5 and TRBJ2-5; D remains unclear. The CDR3 runs to 13 residues. V lost 1 base to trimming and J lost 5 bases, with 9 bases between them. Per the germline V gene, CDR1 is SGHKS and CDR2 is YYEKEE (reference sequence). The CDR3 reads CASSLIFGETQYF. The CDR3 nucleotides read TGTGCCAGCAGCTTGATTTTTGGGGAGACCCAGTACTTC.

This clonotype was seen repeatedly, ten times or more. This chain joins TRBV7-2 and TRBJ2-5; 7 bases are shared with TRBD1. The CDR3 is 13 amino acids. Germline values: CDR1 SGHTA, CDR2 FQGNSA. V shed 5 bases and J 3 bases; nucleotides not matched to a gene: 3. This chain's CDR3 is CASSVRGKETQYF. The CDR3 region has the DNA TGTGCCAGCAGCGTCAGGGGGAAAGAGACCCAGTACTTC.

CDR3 residues: CASSYFGGTEAFF. The CDR3 DNA reads TGTGCCAGCAGTTACTTCGGGGGGACTGAAGCTTTCTTT. The V and J genes are TRBV6-5 and TRBJ1-1, with a possible D match to TRBD1 (5 bases). Trimming took 1 base from V and 5 from J, leaving 8 bases between them. The CDR3 length is 13 residues. Germline CDR1 is MNHEY and CDR2 is SVGAGI.

This clonotype is labeled medium-sized. The CDR3 sequence: CASSGGTSGDNEQFF. CDR3 nucleotide sequence: TGTGCCAGCAGTGGGGGGACTAGCGGGGACAATGAGCAGTTCTTC. The chain couples TRBV2 to TRBJ2-1; 13 nucleotides align to TRBD2. V lost 4 bases to trimming and J lost 5 bases; unmatched junction nucleotides: 2. Looked up from germline, CDR1 is SNHLY and CDR2 is FYNNEI. CDR3 length: 15 amino acids.

This clonotype was counted at least ten times. The V gene is TRBV7-3, the J gene TRBJ2-5; unclear D gene. CDR3 length: 14 amino acids. CDR1 SGHTA and CDR2 FQGTGA come from the germline V gene. V was clipped by 1 base and J by 0 bases, with 6 bases between them. CDR3: CASSLSRDQETQYF. The DNA of the CDR3 is TGTGCCAGCAGCTTAAGCCGGGACCAAGAGACCCAGTACTTC.

This clonotype counts as medium-sized. This chain connects TRBV4-1 to TRBJ1-4; D gene unclear. This CDR3 spans 15 amino acids. V dropped 4 bases and J dropped 5 bases, with 14 bases sitting between them. Germline V lookup: CDR1 MGHRA, CDR2 YSYEKL. CDR3 DNA: TGCGCCAGCAGCCCCGGCCAGCCTCTAAATGAAAAACTGTTTTTT. As protein: CASSPGQPLNEKLFF.

This clonotype has at least ten counts. This chain uses TRBV19 with TRBJ2-3, with 8 bases fitting TRBD2. Germline CDR1 reads LNHDA; CDR2 reads SQIVND (reference sequence). J gave up 8 bases and V 4 bases, and 11 bases lay outside the gene matches. The CDR3 loop spans 15 amino acids. The chain's CDR3 is CASSSFRSGSVTQYF. In DNA, the CDR3 is TGTGCCAGTAGTAGTTTCCGAAGCGGGAGCGTTACGCAGTATTTT.

V usage is TRBV12-3 or TRBV12-4 and J usage is TRBJ2-3; 11 nucleotides agree with TRBD2. V shed 7 bases and J 4 bases; nucleotides not matched to a gene: 7. The CDR3 runs 15 residues. The CDR3 region has the DNA TGTGCCAGCACCGTAGCGGGGGGGCCCCCAGATACGCAGTATTTT. Protein sequence: CASTVAGGPPDTQYF.

The rearrangement joins TRBV7-2 to TRBJ1-1; 11 bases align to TRBD1. The CDR3 is 16 amino acids. Germline CDR1 reads SGHTA; CDR2 reads FQGNSA. Trimming at V came to 0 bases and at J to 5 bases, leaving 5 bases not matched to a gene. As DNA, the CDR3 is TGTGCCAGCAGCTTAGCGGGGACAGGGGGTGGGACTGAAGCTTTCTTT. Translated: CASSLAGTGGGTEAFF.

The chain is built from TRBV13 and TRBJ2-1; maybe TRBD1 (6 bases). Trimming left V 4 bases short and J 9 bases short, with 25 bases between. Per the germline V gene, CDR1 is PRHDT and CDR2 is FYEKMQ (reference sequence). The CDR3 runs to 17 residues. Written as DNA, the CDR3 is TGTGCCAGCAGCTACAATACGGACAGCTCCACCTGGGGTGAGCAGTTCTTC. Translation: CASSYNTDSSTWGEQFF.

Sample share makes this clonotype medium-sized (0.01 to 0.1%). This chain connects TRBV10-3 to TRBJ1-3; TRBD1 might be the D (5 bases). Trimming took 7 bases from V and 0 from J, leaving 10 bases between them. The CDR3 loop spans 14 amino acids. The germline CDR1 and CDR2 sequences are ENHRY and SYGVKD. CDR3 sequence reads: CAITQGNSGNTIYF. The CDR3 bases are TGTGCCATCACCCAGGGTAACTCTGGAAACACCATATATTTT.